The 31 T cell receptor beta chains below all came from one sample that was sequenced in a study of shared clonotypes between healthy human individuals. The naive CD8 population came from CD45RO-negative cells selected for CCR7, without terminally differentiated effector memory CD45RA+ cells. TCRdb's copy holds only in-frame clones and misses some; the assay was immunoSEQ multiplex PCR. The table includes about 2 million clones, approximately 94% detected once. Sequencing input: naive CD8+ T cells sorted from blood. All receptors come from a man between 18 and 35 years old in good health.

This clone was found once. The chain uses TRBV13 and TRBJ2-7; D unclear. The CDR3 is 13 residues long. V was clipped by 4 bases and J by 1 base, with 8 bases between them. Germline-derived CDR1 and CDR2 are PRHDT and FYEKMQ (reference sequence). The CDR3 DNA reads TGTGCCAGCAGCTCCGCCCCATCCTACGAGCAGTACTTC. This encodes CASSSAPSYEQYF.

This clone has a single count. This sample includes further DNA sequences coding for the same CDR3. V gene TRBV9 combines with J gene TRBJ2-5; the D gene is possibly TRBD2 (5 bases). The CDR3 consists of 13 residues. With 0 bases removed from V and 5 bases from J, the gap between germline ends came to 8 bases. Germline V gene sequence: CDR1 SGDLS, CDR2 YYNGEE. The DNA of the CDR3 is TGTGCCAGCAGCGTAGGTCCGGGGGAGACCCAGTACTTC. It encodes CASSVGPGETQYF.

The V call is TRBV7-9, the J call TRBJ2-7; TRBD1 aligns across 8 bases. The germline V gene encodes CDR1 SEHNR and CDR2 FQNEAQ (reference sequence). CDR3 length: 15 amino acids. The J segment lost 1 base and the V segment lost 1 base, leaving 3 bases of the junction unmatched. CDR3 DNA: TGTGCCAGCAGCTTAGTACAGGGGGTTTCCTACGAGCAGTACTTC. This translates into CASSLVQGVSYEQYF.

Comments on this clone: Other DNA sequences from this sample encode an identical CDR3 as well. V and J are TRBV7-9 and TRBJ2-6; D is unclear. The germline gives CDR1 SEHNR, CDR2 FQNEAQ (reference sequence). The CDR3 extends over 14 amino acids. Trimming left V 5 bases short and J 2 bases short, with 7 bases between. The CDR3 reads CASSLTAGANVLTF. CDR3 nucleotides: TGTGCCAGCAGCCTGACCGCTGGGGCCAACGTCCTGACTTTC.

The chain joins TRBV27 to TRBJ1-1; no clear D gene. From germline, CDR1 is MNHEY and CDR2 SMNVEV (reference sequence). The CDR3 loop spans 13 amino acids. V was clipped by 6 bases and J by 1 base, with 9 bases between them. The CDR3 spells CASSPRRNTEAFF. The CDR3 nucleotides read TGTGCCAGCAGCCCACGGCGGAACACTGAAGCTTTCTTT.

This clone appeared once. The V call is TRBV5-6, the J call TRBJ2-7; 13 positions match TRBD2. Germline lookup yields CDR1 SGHDT and CDR2 YYEEEE. This CDR3 is built from 17 residues. J lost 3 bases, V lost 4 bases, and 10 bases had no gene match. CDR3 DNA: TGTGCCAGCAGCGCCCCGGGACTAGCGGGACGAATCTACGAGCAGTACTTC. This codes for CASSAPGLAGRIYEQYF.

The chain carries TRBV30 and TRBJ2-1, with TRBD2 matching over 11 bases. The CDR3 length is 14 residues. After removal of 7 bases from V and 5 bases from J, the junction contained 7 bases not matched to a gene. CDR1 is GTSNPN and CDR2 is SVGIG in the germline V gene (reference sequence). CDR3 residues: CAFNLAGGNNEQFF. The CDR3 nucleotides read TGTGCCTTTAATCTAGCGGGGGGAAACAATGAGCAGTTCTTC. Full variable domain (rest looked up from reference TRBV30 and TRBJ2-1): SQTIHQWPATLVQPVGSPLSLECTVEGTSNPNLYWYRQAAGRGLQLLFYSVGIGQISSEVPQNLSASRPQDRQFILSSKKLLLSDSGFYLCAFNLAGGNNEQFFGPGTRLTVL.

For the CDR3, the DNA is TGCGCCAGCAGCCAAGAGCTCTCGATAACTAGCGGGACGTACAATGAGCAGTTCTTC. Its translation is CASSQELSITSGTYNEQFF. The chain has TRBV4-3 and TRBJ2-1, with 10 bases fitting TRBD2. The germline gives CDR1 LGHNA, CDR2 YSLEER. The CDR3 is 19 residues long. J gave up 4 bases and V 0 bases, and 12 bases lay outside the gene matches.

V usage is TRBV19 and J usage is TRBJ2-5; TRBD1 might be the D (6 bases). The CDR3 runs to 13 residues. Germline assignment: CDR1 LNHDA and CDR2 SQIVND (reference sequence). The V gene lost 1 base and the J gene lost 4 bases, with 7 bases spanning the gap. CDR3 coding DNA: TGTGCCAGTAGTATAGGGGACATAGAGACCCAGTACTTC. Amino acid sequence: CASSIGDIETQYF.

The chain links TRBV7-9 to TRBJ1-6; no clear D gene. The V and J ends lost 4 bases and 7 bases respectively, with 14 bases between them. Germline CDR1 SEHNR, CDR2 FQNEAQ (reference sequence). The CDR3 contains 15 residues. This chain's CDR3 is CASSSWEKENSPLHF. In DNA, the CDR3 is TGTGCCAGCAGCTCCTGGGAGAAGGAGAATTCACCCCTCCACTTT. The full variable domain, rest sourced from reference TRBV7-9 and TRBJ1-6, is DTGVSQNPRHKITKRGQNVTFRCDPISEHNRLYWYRQTLGQGPEFLTYFQNEAQLEKSRLLSDRFSAERPKGSFSTLEIQRTEQGDSAMYLCASSSWEKENSPLHFGNGTRLTVT.

V usage is TRBV10-1 and J usage is TRBJ2-2; D possibly corresponds to TRBD2 (6 bases). The CDR3 is 15 amino acids. The germline V gene encodes CDR1 WNHNN and CDR2 SYGVQD (reference sequence). Trimming removed 10 bases from V and 6 bases from J, with 21 bases in between. CDR3 loop: CANKNGGRGSGELFF. The CDR3 region has the DNA TGCGCCAACAAAAACGGGGGACGTGGATCCGGGGAGCTGTTTTTT.

The chain combines TRBV6-5 with TRBJ1-2, with D unresolved. The CDR3 loop spans 13 amino acids. Germline V gives CDR1 MNHEY, CDR2 SVGAGI. The ends were cut back, 2 bases at V and 13 bases at J, with 17 bases in the middle. CDR3 DNA: TGTGCCAGCAGTTACGCATTAGACCAATGGCTCACCTTC. As protein: CASSYALDQWLTF.

Worth noting for this clone: Other DNA sequences in this specimen translate into the identical CDR3. J is TRBJ2-7 and V is TRBV29-1; D gene uncertain. CDR3 length equals 12 residues. V was pared by 3 bases and J by 1 base, with 7 bases between. CDR1 and CDR2 (germline): SQVTM, ANQGSEA. The CDR3 spells CSVEGSSYEQYF. The CDR3 DNA sequence: TGCAGCGTTGAGGGCAGTTCCTACGAGCAGTACTTC.

The V call is TRBV27, the J call TRBJ1-2, with a possible D match to TRBD1 (5 bases). Trimming pared 5 bases from V and 7 bases from J, leaving 14 bases between. This CDR3 is built from 13 residues. The germline V gene has CDR1 MNHEY and CDR2 SMNVEV (reference sequence). CDR3 amino acids: CASSGDVSFGYTF. The CDR3 DNA reads as TGTGCCAGCAGTGGGGACGTCTCCTTTGGCTACACCTTC.

This chain connects TRBV4-2 to TRBJ2-1, with a weak D call TRBD2 (5 bases). The CDR3 consists of 16 residues. The V gene lost 0 bases and the J gene lost 5 bases, with 14 bases spanning the gap. Germline V CDR1 and CDR2: LGHNA, YNFKEQ. The CDR3 reads CASSQEGSAVHNEQFF. In nucleotides, the CDR3 is TGTGCCAGCAGCCAAGAGGGGAGCGCGGTCCACAATGAGCAGTTCTTC.

The chain joins TRBV4-1 to TRBJ2-5; 9 positions agree with TRBD2. V lost 0 bases to trimming and J lost 4 bases; unmatched junction nucleotides: 9. The CDR3 is 17 amino acids. The V gene's germline CDR1 is MGHRA and CDR2 YSYEKL. The CDR3 spells CASSQDPPSGERETQYF. The DNA for the CDR3 is TGCGCCAGCAGCCAAGATCCTCCTAGCGGGGAGCGAGAGACCCAGTACTTC.

Only one count was recorded for this clone. The rearrangement uses TRBV18 and TRBJ1-5; D is ambiguous. This CDR3 has 15 residues. V lost 0 bases and J lost 7, with 13 bases in between. The germline gives CDR1 KGHSH, CDR2 LQKENI. The CDR3 is CASSPPWQDGQPQHF. CDR3 sequence (DNA): TGTGCCAGCTCACCACCGTGGCAGGATGGCCAGCCCCAGCATTTT.

V and J are TRBV29-1 and TRBJ2-7; 10 positions match TRBD2. Germline loops: CDR1 SQVTM, CDR2 ANQGSEA. This CDR3 spans 15 amino acids. V trimming: 6 bases; J trimming: 2 bases; junction bases outside the gene matches: 10. The CDR3 DNA follows: TGCAGCGTCCTCGATGTCACTAGCGGGACCTACGAGCAGTACTTC. Protein: CSVLDVTSGTYEQYF.

This chain joins TRBV7-3 and TRBJ2-3; possibly TRBD2 for D (5 bases). V lost 5 bases to trimming and J lost 1 base, with 13 bases between them. The V gene's germline CDR1 is SGHTA and CDR2 FQGTGA. The CDR3 spans 15 residues. CDR3 region: CASSPGIIGTDTQYF. The DNA for the CDR3 is TGTGCCAGCAGCCCCGGGATTATCGGCACAGATACGCAGTATTTT.

As regards this clone: This sample includes further DNA sequences coding for the same CDR3. The gene calls are TRBV27 and TRBJ1-5; maybe TRBD1 (5 bases). The CDR3 has 14 amino acids. Germline V lookup: CDR1 MNHEY, CDR2 SMNVEV (reference sequence). Between the trimmed V and J ends, which lost 1 base and 4 bases, there was a span of 8 bases. CDR3 amino acids: CASSLWGPNQPQHF. Written as DNA, the CDR3 is TGTGCCAGCAGTTTATGGGGCCCAAATCAGCCCCAGCATTTT.

This clone was seen only once. Different DNA sequences within this sample yield the same CDR3. This chain uses TRBV27 with TRBJ2-7, with TRBD2 matching over 9 bases. Germline CDR1 is MNHEY and CDR2 is SMNVEV (reference sequence). The CDR3 is 15 residues long. V trimming: 2 bases; J trimming: 1 base; junction bases outside the gene matches: 3. The CDR3 sequence: CASSLKAGGSYEQYF. The CDR3 coding sequence is TGTGCCAGCAGTTTAAAAGCGGGGGGTTCCTACGAGCAGTACTTC.

The V call is TRBV7-9, the J call TRBJ2-5; 7 positions agree with TRBD1. V was clipped by 4 bases and J by 4 bases; unmatched bases: 12. Per germline, CDR1 SEHNR and CDR2 FQNEAQ (reference sequence). CDR3 size: 16 residues. CDR3 DNA: TGTGCCAGCAGCTCCCGGGACAGCGGAATTACAGAGACCCAGTACTTC. Residues: CASSSRDSGITETQYF.

The V call is TRBV6-5, the J call TRBJ2-7; D is perhaps TRBD1 or TRBD2 (5 bases each). CDR1 and CDR2 (germline): MNHEY, SVGAGI. V lost 2 bases and J 3 bases, leaving 11 bases between the germline ends. The CDR3 has 14 amino acids. CDR3 in amino acids: CASSYHGTGYEQYF. The CDR3 DNA sequence: TGTGCCAGCAGTTACCACGGGACCGGCTACGAGCAGTACTTC.

The rearrangement links TRBV5-4 to TRBJ2-7, with 11 positions matching TRBD1. V was clipped by 3 bases and J by 4 bases; unmatched bases: 3. The CDR3 is made up of 14 amino acids. Per the germline V gene, CDR1 is SGHNT and CDR2 is YYREEE (reference sequence). This CDR3 reads CASSWTGGGYEQYF. The CDR3 DNA follows: TGTGCCAGCAGCTGGACAGGGGGCGGTTACGAGCAGTACTTC.

The J gene is TRBJ2-1, the V gene TRBV19; TRBD2 agrees at 7 bases. V lost 1 base and J lost 0; bases outside the gene matches: 12. CDR3 length: 19 amino acids. CDR1 and CDR2 from the germline V gene are LNHDA and SQIVND (reference sequence). The CDR3 loop is CASSIGASGPLSSYNEQFF. CDR3 nucleotide sequence: TGTGCCAGTAGTATAGGGGCTAGCGGACCCCTAAGCTCCTACAATGAGCAGTTCTTC.

This chain links TRBV4-1 with TRBJ2-7; possibly TRBD1 for D (6 bases). Trimming removed 4 bases at V and 2 bases at J, with 21 bases between. This CDR3 spans 17 amino acids. CDR1 and CDR2 from the germline V gene are MGHRA and YSYEKL. CDR3 coding DNA: TGCGCCAGCAGCCTAATTCTAACCGAGACAGGCACCTACGAGCAGTACTTC. It specifies CASSLILTETGTYEQYF.

The genes are TRBV5-6 and TRBJ1-4; TRBD1 matches 9 bases. Germline V gene sequence: CDR1 SGHDT, CDR2 YYEEEE. This CDR3 region has 18 residues. Unmatched junction bases numbered 10, after V lost 4 bases and J lost 0 bases. CDR3 sequence: CASSHGQGPLATNEKLFF. The CDR3 coding sequence is TGTGCCAGCAGCCATGGACAGGGGCCACTTGCAACTAATGAAAAACTGTTTTTT. The full variable domain, completed using reference TRBV5-6 and TRBJ1-4, is DAGVTQSPTHLIKTRGQQVTLRCSPKSGHDTVSWYQQALGQGPQFIFQYYEEEERQRGNFPDRFSGHQFPNYSSELNVNALLLGDSALYLCASSHGQGPLATNEKLFFGSGTQLSVL.

The chain links TRBV5-1 to TRBJ2-3, with TRBD2 as a possible D gene (5 bases). CDR1 and CDR2 from the germline V gene are SGHRS and YFSETQ. The CDR3 loop spans 13 amino acids. The germline V and J ends were trimmed by 7 bases and 4 bases, with 13 bases remaining between them. For the CDR3, the DNA is TGCGCCAGCCGGGAACTAGTGGCAGATACGCAGTATTTT. Translated: CASRELVADTQYF.

Written as DNA, the CDR3 is TGTGCCAGCAGCGTAGGGGAAGGGCGGGGGGCCCTCACAGATACGCAGTATTTT. Residues: CASSVGEGRGALTDTQYF. The chain joins TRBV9 to TRBJ2-3; 8 bases line up with TRBD2. V was clipped by 0 bases and J by 2 bases; unmatched bases: 11. The CDR3 totals 18 residues. Germline V CDR1 and CDR2: SGDLS, YYNGEE. Variable domain in full (rest from reference TRBV9 and TRBJ2-3): DSGVTQTPKHLITATGQRVTLRCSPRSGDLSVYWYQQSLDQGLQFLIQYYNGEERAKGNILERFSAQQFPDLHSELNLSSLELGDSALYFCASSVGEGRGALTDTQYFGPGTRLTVL.

The V and J genes are TRBV27 and TRBJ2-5; 10 bases fit TRBD1. The CDR3 sequence is 14 residues long. V trimming: 6 bases; J trimming: 4 bases; junction bases outside the gene matches: 5. Germline V gene data show CDR1 as MNHEY and CDR2 as SMNVEV (reference sequence). CDR3 protein: CASRRDRGGETQYF. The CDR3 DNA is TGTGCCAGCAGACGGGACAGGGGAGGAGAGACCCAGTACTTC.

This clone was found once. The same CDR3 also results from other DNA sequences found in this sample. The V gene is TRBV28, the J gene TRBJ2-7; 10 positions agree with TRBD1. The CDR3 runs to 14 residues. Germline assignment: CDR1 MDHEN and CDR2 SYDVKM. V lost 2 bases and J lost 5; bases outside the gene matches: 3. CDR3 nucleotide sequence: TGTGCCAGCAGTTTAGGGGACAGGGGCGACGAGCAGTACTTC. Translated, it gives CASSLGDRGDEQYF.